This record looks at one TCR beta chain sequence and its context. Produced via immunoSEQ multiplex PCR; TCRdb's table is partial and in-frame only. Among tens of thousands of clones listed, 80% were seen once. The CDR3 is 14 amino acids. Germline V gene sequence: CDR1 SGHNT, CDR2 YYREEE (reference sequence). V lost 0 bases, J lost 2 bases, and 7 bases lay in between. This entry belongs to a study of T cell responses to AZD1222 COVID-19 vaccine. The TCR sequence derives from an adult who received the AZD1222 COVID-19 vaccine. V is TRBV5-4 and J is TRBJ2-3; no clear D. This specimen consisted of peripheral blood, obtained 28 days after the second AZD1222 dose. The DNA for the CDR3 is TGTGCCAGCAGCTTGGACCCCAACACAGATACGCAGTATTTT. Encoded protein: CASSLDPNTDTQYF.